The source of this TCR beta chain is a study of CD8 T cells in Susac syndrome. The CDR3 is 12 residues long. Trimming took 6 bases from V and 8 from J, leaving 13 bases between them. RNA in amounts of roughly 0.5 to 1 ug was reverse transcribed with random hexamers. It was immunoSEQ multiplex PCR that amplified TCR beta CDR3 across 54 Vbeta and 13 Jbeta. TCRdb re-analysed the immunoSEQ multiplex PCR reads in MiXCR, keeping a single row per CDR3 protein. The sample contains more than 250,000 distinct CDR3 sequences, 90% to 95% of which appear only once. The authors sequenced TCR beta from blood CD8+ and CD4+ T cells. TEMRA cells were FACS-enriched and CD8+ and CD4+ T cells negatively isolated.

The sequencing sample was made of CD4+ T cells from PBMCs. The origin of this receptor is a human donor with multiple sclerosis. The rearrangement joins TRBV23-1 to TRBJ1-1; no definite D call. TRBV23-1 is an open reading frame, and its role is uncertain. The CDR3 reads CASSLDGREAFF. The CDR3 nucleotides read TGCGCCAGCAGCCTTGACGGCAGGGAAGCTTTCTTT.